These 30 T cell receptor beta chains originate from one sample sequenced in a study of T cell repertoires in cytomegalovirus infection (dated by TCRdb to about 2019). These receptors' targets are unknown. The intended sense of this specimen's treatment or condition label: in vitro stimulation with specific CMV peptide epitopes to enrich CMV-specific T cells. The instrument was an Illumina HiSeq 1500. TCRdb passed the public sequencing reads through fastp at Q25 and MiXCR, retaining productive beta sequences. Entries are consolidated by CDR3 protein sequence, retaining the most common genes and DNA. The sample table contains 700,000 to 950,000 distinct CDR3 sequences; only one count was recorded for about 33% of them. 12% of the sample goes to the ten largest clones. Material: cultured CD8+ T cells from PBMCs, obtained from culture after CMV antigen stimulation. These receptors originate from a human donor in good health (CMV status not recorded). Some clones in this sample may be carry-over from other donors' samples.

This chain joins TRBV6-6 and TRBJ2-1; possibly TRBD2 for D (6 bases). The V and J ends lost 7 bases and 4 bases respectively, with 14 bases between them. The length of the CDR3 is 14 residues. CDR1 is MNHNY, CDR2 SVGAGI, per germline (reference sequence). Here the CDR3 DNA reads TGTGCCAGCACCGCGGGACGGAGTTACAATGAGCAGTTCTTC. Its protein product is CASTAGRSYNEQFF.

In this sample, this clonotype turned up a few times. This chain uses TRBV7-9 with TRBJ2-3; TRBD1 matches 7 bases. Losses at the gene ends were 7 bases for V and 0 bases for J; bases not matched to a gene: 7. The CDR3 spans 15 residues. From germline, CDR1 is SEHNR and CDR2 FQNEAQ (reference sequence). This chain's CDR3 is CASNPDRFSTDTQYF. The CDR3 nucleotides are TGTGCCAGCAACCCGGACAGGTTTAGCACAGATACGCAGTATTTT.

V gene TRBV7-2 combines with J gene TRBJ2-1; TRBD1 agrees at 8 bases. Germline lookup yields CDR1 SGHTA and CDR2 FQGNSA. Losses at the gene ends were 3 bases for V and 5 bases for J; bases not matched to a gene: 12. The CDR3 runs to 17 residues. This chain's CDR3 is CASSLERTGRWNNEQFF. In nucleotides, the CDR3 is TGTGCCAGCAGCTTGGAGCGGACAGGGAGATGGAACAATGAGCAGTTCTTC.

The V and J genes are TRBV6-6 and TRBJ1-1; D remains ambiguous. V dropped 0 bases and J dropped 0 bases, with 14 bases sitting between them. The CDR3 runs 17 residues. From germline, CDR1 is MNHNY and CDR2 SVGAGI (reference sequence). DNA for the CDR3: TGTGCCAGCAGTTACTCTCGGACGGTCCGGGTGAACACTGAAGCTTTCTTT. Translating it yields CASSYSRTVRVNTEAFF.

About this clonotype: Being one base from a much bigger clone, this may be a read error. The gene calls are TRBV7-2 and TRBJ2-7; 7 bases align to TRBD1. CDR1 is SGHTA, CDR2 FQGNSA, per germline. The CDR3 contains 15 residues. The CDR3 DNA is TGTGTCAGCAGCTTAGCCCAGGGACAGTACTACGAGCAGTACGTC. This sequence encodes CVSSLAQGQYYEQYV.

The chain couples TRBV7-2 to TRBJ1-4; 11 positions match TRBD1. J gave up 8 bases and V 5 bases, and 16 bases lay outside the gene matches. CDR1 and CDR2 from the germline V gene are SGHTA and FQGNSA. The CDR3 totals 18 residues. The CDR3 DNA reads TGTGCCAGCAGCGACCCCCGGGACAGGGGGGGGGGTAGAGAAAAACTGTTTTTT. Translating it yields CASSDPRDRGGGREKLFF.

There are many counts of this clonotype. Mismatch with germline at one junction end may stem from a read error. CDR3 sequence (DNA): TGTGCCAGCAGTTTAGGGACAGGGTACGGCTACACCTTC. Its translation is CASSLGTGYGYTF. The J gene is TRBJ1-2, the V gene TRBV7-9, with 9 nucleotides matching TRBD1. This CDR3 is built from 13 residues. Germline V gene data show CDR1 as SEHNR and CDR2 as FQNEAQ (reference sequence).

The chain is built from TRBV4-2 and TRBJ1-4; maybe TRBD1 (5 bases). The germline CDR1 and CDR2 sequences are LGHNA and YNFKEQ. Trimming shortened V by 0 bases and J by 2 bases, and 10 bases separated the two germline ends. This CDR3 has 16 amino acids. CDR3 amino acids: CASSQERGGTNEKLFF. DNA of the CDR3: TGTGCCAGCAGCCAAGAAAGGGGTGGGACTAATGAAAAACTGTTTTTT.

The rearrangement links TRBV19 to TRBJ1-2; D is uncertain. The V gene lost 4 bases and the J gene lost 1 base, with 22 bases spanning the gap. From germline, CDR1 is LNHDA and CDR2 SQIVND (reference sequence). CDR3 length equals 18 residues. The CDR3, as DNA: TGTGCCAGTAGTAATTTGTCCAGGCCCGGCCTAATTAACTATGGCTACACCTTC. Its protein product is CASSNLSRPGLINYGYTF.

The chain recombines TRBV20-1 with TRBJ2-1; D ambiguous. CDR1 DFQATT and CDR2 SNEGSKA come from the germline V gene (reference sequence). Trimming cost V 6 bases and J 4 bases, with 10 bases left between them. This CDR3 spans 12 amino acids. CDR3 coding DNA: TGCAGTGCGAGGCTTGGTTACAATGAGCAGTTCTTC. This gives the protein CSARLGYNEQFF.

There are many counts of this clonotype. The rearrangement joins TRBV12-3 or TRBV12-4 to TRBJ1-2; 7 positions agree with TRBD1. The CDR3 spans 17 residues. Germline trimming cut 4 bases from V and 3 bases from J; bases unmatched to any gene: 14. The CDR3 reads CASSSDDRVGLDYGYTF. For the CDR3, the DNA is TGTGCCAGCAGTTCAGATGACAGGGTTGGCTTAGACTATGGCTACACCTTC.

This clonotype has at least ten counts. The chain combines TRBV19 with TRBJ1-1, with D possibly TRBD1 on 5 matching bases. The V gene's germline CDR1 is LNHDA and CDR2 SQIVND (reference sequence). Trimming removed 5 bases at V and 5 bases at J, with 9 bases between. This CDR3 region has 12 residues. The CDR3 protein is CASSSRATEAFF. The CDR3 DNA reads as TGTGCCAGTAGTTCCAGGGCTACTGAAGCTTTCTTT. Based on the CDR3 plus reference TRBV19 and TRBJ1-1, the full variable domain is DGGITQSPKYLFRKEGQNVTLSCEQNLNHDAMYWYRQDPGQGLRLIYYSQIVNDFQKGDIAEGYSVSREKKESFPLTVTSAQKNPTAFYLCASSSRATEAFFGQGTRLTVV.

This clonotype occurred a few times. The chain couples TRBV7-2 to TRBJ2-3; 7 nucleotides align to TRBD1. V shed 1 base and J 4 bases; nucleotides not matched to a gene: 5. CDR3 length: 15 residues. Germline V gene data show CDR1 as SGHTA and CDR2 as FQGNSA. CDR3: CASSLEGQSPDTQYF. CDR3 sequence (DNA): TGTGCCAGCAGCTTAGAGGGACAGTCCCCAGATACGCAGTATTTT.

The chain links TRBV7-2 to TRBJ2-2; the match to TRBD2 covers 9 bases. Germline V lookup: CDR1 SGHTA, CDR2 FQGNSA. The CDR3 covers 16 residues. The ends lost 5 bases at V and 4 bases at J; junction bases unmatched: 8. The CDR3 is CASSLIAGVPTGELFF. CDR3 bases: TGTGCCAGCAGCCTTATAGCGGGGGTCCCCACCGGGGAGCTGTTTTTT.

The sample holds many counts of this clonotype. V usage is TRBV7-2 and J usage is TRBJ1-2; tentatively, D is TRBD1 (6 bases). The CDR3 runs 14 residues. Germline-derived CDR1 and CDR2 are SGHTA and FQGNSA. Trimming cost V 1 base and J 4 bases, with 10 bases left between them. The CDR3 loop reads CASSLGDTFYGYTF. CDR3 DNA: TGTGCCAGCAGCTTAGGGGACACGTTCTATGGCTACACCTTC. Supplemented by reference TRBV7-2 and TRBJ1-2, the full variable domain reads GAGVSQSPSNKVTEKGKDVELRCDPISGHTALYWYRQSLGQGLEFLIYFQGNSAPDKSGLPSDRFSAERTGGSVSTLTIQRTQQEDSAVYLCASSLGDTFYGYTFGSGTRLTVV.

V and J are TRBV27 and TRBJ2-3, with D tentatively TRBD2 (6 bases). V was clipped by 3 bases and J by 0 bases, with 10 bases between them. Germline V lookup: CDR1 MNHEY, CDR2 SMNVEV (reference sequence). This CDR3 spans 15 amino acids. CDR3 DNA sequence: TGTGCCAGCAGTTTCGGGAGCGATAGCACAGATACGCAGTATTTT. This translates into CASSFGSDSTDTQYF.

The rearrangement links TRBV27 to TRBJ2-5, with 13 bases that match TRBD2. This CDR3 contains 16 residues. Germline V gene sequence: CDR1 MNHEY, CDR2 SMNVEV (reference sequence). With 5 bases clipped from V and 5 bases from J, the junction kept 8 bases outside the gene matches. The CDR3 DNA sequence: TGTGCCAGCAGTGTTGAGACTAGCGGGGGGCCCGAGACCCAGTACTTC. It encodes CASSVETSGGPETQYF.

The J gene is TRBJ2-3, the V gene TRBV19; tentatively, D is TRBD1 (6 bases). The germline V and J ends were trimmed by 7 bases and 1 base, with 15 bases remaining between them. CDR1 is LNHDA, CDR2 SQIVND, per germline (reference sequence). The CDR3 is made up of 15 amino acids. CDR3 region: CASTSQGRGTDTQYF. DNA of the CDR3: TGTGCCAGTACCTCACAGGGAAGGGGCACAGATACGCAGTATTTT. Variable domain in full (rest from reference TRBV19 and TRBJ2-3): DGGITQSPKYLFRKEGQNVTLSCEQNLNHDAMYWYRQDPGQGLRLIYYSQIVNDFQKGDIAEGYSVSREKKESFPLTVTSAQKNPTAFYLCASTSQGRGTDTQYFGPGTRLTVL.

V gene TRBV10-3 combines with J gene TRBJ2-3; D ambiguous. V was pared by 7 bases and J by 6 bases, with 14 bases between. This CDR3 contains 13 residues. CDR1 is ENHRY and CDR2 is SYGVKD in the germline V gene. DNA for the CDR3: TGTGCCATCAAGGCTGTGGGGTCCGATACGCAGTATTTT. Residues: CAIKAVGSDTQYF.

This clonotype came up many times. This chain connects TRBV7-8 to TRBJ2-7, with D possibly matching TRBD2 (6 bases). The CDR3 totals 14 residues. Germline V CDR1 and CDR2: SGHVS, FQNEAQ. Trimming pared 1 base from V and 3 bases from J, leaving 10 bases between. The CDR3 DNA sequence: TGTGCCAGCAGCTTAGGGGACTTTCTCTACGAGCAGTACGTC. It codes for CASSLGDFLYEQYV.

This clonotype showed up many times. The chain is built from TRBV6-1 and TRBJ2-3; D is unclear. This CDR3 contains 15 residues. CDR1 is MNHNS and CDR2 is SASEGT in the germline V gene. Trimming stripped 2 bases from V and 0 bases from J, with 9 bases between. The CDR3 is CASSERLSSTDTQYF. The CDR3 region has the DNA TGTGCCAGCAGTGAAAGACTGTCTAGCACAGATACGCAGTATTTT.

The V gene is TRBV7-9, the J gene TRBJ1-4, with D possibly TRBD1 on 5 matching bases. The CDR3 runs to 15 residues. V was trimmed by 5 bases and J by 8 bases, leaving 18 bases between them. In germline, CDR1 is SEHNR, CDR2 FQNEAQ (reference sequence). The CDR3 region is CASSRRAGRDEKLFF. The CDR3 nucleotides read TGTGCCAGCAGCCGCCGGGCAGGGAGGGACGAAAAACTGTTTTTT.

This clonotype was detected a few times. This rearrangement joins TRBV28 to TRBJ1-6; no reliable D call. V lost 2 bases and J lost 1, with 12 bases in between. CDR1 MDHEN and CDR2 SYDVKM come from the germline V gene. The CDR3 extends over 17 amino acids. The DNA of the CDR3 is TGTGCCAGCAGTTTAGGACCGGGGATGTCCTATAATTCACCCCTCCACTTT. As protein: CASSLGPGMSYNSPLHF.

The chain carries TRBV7-3 and TRBJ1-1, with D perhaps matching TRBD1 (6 bases). CDR3 length: 15 residues. Deletions cut 2 bases from V and 3 bases from J, with 13 bases between. From germline, CDR1 is SGHTA and CDR2 FQGTGA. Here the CDR3 reads CASSLSQGSHTEAFF. The DNA for the CDR3 is TGTGCCAGCAGCTTATCGCAGGGGTCGCACACTGAAGCTTTCTTT.

The genes are TRBV6-5 and TRBJ2-1, with no clear D. Germline values: CDR1 MNHEY, CDR2 SVGAGI. This CDR3 comprises 15 residues. Trimming shortened V by 6 bases and J by 4 bases, and 16 bases separated the two germline ends. This CDR3 reads CASSPRNGPYNEQFF. CDR3 sequence (DNA): TGTGCCAGCAGCCCTCGGAACGGCCCTTACAATGAGCAGTTCTTC.

This clonotype was seen more than once but under ten times. This sequence joins TRBV7-9 and TRBJ2-7; TRBD1 is a possible D gene (5 bases). The V and J ends lost 5 bases and 2 bases respectively, with 13 bases between them. There are 14 residues in the CDR3. CDR1 SEHNR and CDR2 FQNEAQ come from the germline V gene (reference sequence). DNA of the CDR3: TGTGCCAGCAGCCCGAAGGACATGCCCTACGAGCAGTACGTC. This translates into CASSPKDMPYEQYV.

The rearrangement links TRBV28 to TRBJ1-4; D gene uncertain. Germline V gene sequence: CDR1 MDHEN, CDR2 SYDVKM. The CDR3 is 15 residues long. The ends were cut back, 6 bases at V and 0 bases at J, with 11 bases in the middle. CDR3 in amino acids: CASRSSPSTNEKLFF. The CDR3 nucleotides are TGTGCCAGCAGAAGCAGCCCCTCAACTAATGAAAAACTGTTTTTT.

On this clonotype itself: A much bigger clone sits one base away, suggesting this may be a read error. The rearrangement links TRBV7-2 to TRBJ2-1; 11 bases map to TRBD2. The CDR3 spans 15 residues. Germline V gives CDR1 SGHTA, CDR2 FQGNSA. The DNA for the CDR3 is TGTGCCAGCAGCCCACTAGCGGGGGCAAACAATGAGCAGGTCTTC. Its translation: CASSPLAGANNEQVF.

The V call is TRBV4-3, the J call TRBJ2-5; tentative D call: TRBD2 (5 bases). The CDR3 consists of 14 residues. Germline loops: CDR1 LGHNA, CDR2 YSLEER. V was shortened by 0 bases and J by 5 bases, with 10 bases between the two germline ends. CDR3 sequence reads: CASSQDTGWETQYF. The CDR3 coding sequence is TGCGCCAGCAGCCAAGATACGGGGTGGGAGACCCAGTACTTC.

This chain links TRBV6-5 with TRBJ2-7; D not resolved. Per the germline V gene, CDR1 is MNHEY and CDR2 is SVGAGI. CDR3 size: 13 residues. Deletions cut 0 bases from V and 4 bases from J, with 7 bases between. The CDR3 sequence: CASSYSAPYEQYF. The CDR3, as DNA: TGTGCCAGCAGTTACTCCGCACCTTACGAGCAGTACTTC.